These 21 T cell receptor beta chains were all obtained from the same sample, sequenced in a study of monozygotic twins with inflammatory bowel disease. Each CDR3 protein gets one entry in TCRdb, which reprocessed the 5' RACE reads and gives no DNA. The listing contains approximately 400,000 distinct CDR3 sequences. The specimen was blood. The receptors originated from a human donor with ulcerative colitis or Crohn's disease, or a healthy co-twin of an affected twin (not recorded which).

This chain connects TRBV3-1 to TRBJ2-7; TCRdb returns TRBD1, unconfirmable since there is no DNA. In germline, CDR1 is LGHDT, CDR2 YNNKEL (reference sequence). This CDR3 has 13 residues. The CDR3 here is CASSQVRGGEQYF.

V and J are TRBV7-8 and TRBJ2-3; TCRdb designates TRBD1, a call that cannot be tested without DNA. The CDR3 loop spans 17 amino acids. Germline CDR1 is SGHVS and CDR2 is FQNEAQ. CDR3 sequence reads: CASSLPGWAVSTDTQYF. Using reference TRBV7-8 and TRBJ2-3 for the parts outside the CDR3, the full variable domain is GAGVSQSPRYKVAKRGQDVALRCDPISGHVSLFWYQQALGQGPEFLTYFQNEAQLDKSGLPSDRFFAERPEGSVSTLKIQRTQQEDSAVYLCASSLPGWAVSTDTQYFGPGTRLTVL.

The chain couples TRBV7-2 to TRBJ2-3; TCRdb selects TRBD1, and the lack of DNA leaves this call unchecked. The CDR3 contains 15 residues. In germline, CDR1 is SGHTA, CDR2 FQGNSA. The CDR3 loop is CASSLEGGKTDTQYF.

The CDR3 loop reads CSAEGGGEQFF. The chain recombines TRBV29-1 with TRBJ2-1; TCRdb selects TRBD1, and the lack of DNA leaves this call unchecked. Germline CDR1 reads SQVTM; CDR2 reads ANQGSEA. The CDR3 sequence is 11 residues long.

The rearrangement links TRBV6-1 to TRBJ1-6; TCRdb lists TRBD1, though no DNA is available to test this call. The CDR3 sequence is 15 residues long. CDR1 is MNHNS and CDR2 is SASEGT in the germline V gene. The CDR3 spells CATKTGEGPFSPLHF.

CDR3 protein: CSVEVRTRETQYF. The chain employs TRBV29-1 and TRBJ2-5. The CDR3 sequence is 13 residues long. The germline gives CDR1 SQVTM, CDR2 ANQGSEA.

The chain recombines TRBV5-1 with TRBJ2-5; checking the TCRdb D call of TRBD1 is not possible without DNA. The CDR3 totals 14 residues. The germline V gene encodes CDR1 SGHRS and CDR2 YFSETQ. The CDR3 protein is CASRGALNQETQYF.

This chain links TRBV3-1 with TRBJ2-1; the TRBD1 assignment by TCRdb is unverifiable without DNA. The CDR3 loop spans 13 amino acids. Per the germline V gene, CDR1 is LGHDT and CDR2 is YNNKEL (reference sequence). CDR3 region: CASSQRGSSEQFF.

The chain links TRBV5-6 to TRBJ2-7. Germline V gene sequence: CDR1 SGHDT, CDR2 YYEEEE. This CDR3 has 14 residues. The CDR3 loop reads CASSLNVGGYEQYF.

The J gene is TRBJ2-1, the V gene TRBV29-1; TCRdb proposes TRBD1, but this gene call is untestable without DNA. This CDR3 is 11 amino acids long. Per germline, CDR1 SQVTM and CDR2 ANQGSEA. This CDR3 is CSGIEGNEQFF.

This chain joins TRBV6-5 and TRBJ2-7; TCRdb proposes TRBD1, but this gene call is untestable without DNA. Germline CDR1 MNHEY, CDR2 SVGAGI. The CDR3 runs to 16 residues. The CDR3 reads CASSFDSGLRLDEQYF.

The V call is TRBV9, the J call TRBJ1-2; TCRdb reports TRBD1, a call that lacks DNA to check it against. Germline loops: CDR1 SGDLS, CDR2 YYNGEE. CDR3 size: 15 residues. The chain's CDR3 is CASSDAGTTNYGYTF. Full variable domain (outside the CDR3, taken from reference TRBV9 and TRBJ1-2): DSGVTQTPKHLITATGQRVTLRCSPRSGDLSVYWYQQSLDQGLQFLIQYYNGEERAKGNILERFSAQQFPDLHSELNLSSLELGDSALYFCASSDAGTTNYGYTFGSGTRLTVV.

V is TRBV5-4 and J is TRBJ2-5. Germline CDR1 SGHNT, CDR2 YYREEE (reference sequence). The CDR3 consists of 12 residues. CDR3 amino acids: CASSLFPETQYF.

The CDR3 reads CASSLQGPNQPQHF. The chain is built from TRBV7-2 and TRBJ1-5; TCRdb's D gene call, TRBD1, goes unchecked for lack of DNA. The CDR3 sequence is 14 residues long. CDR1 is SGHTA, CDR2 FQGNSA, per germline.

The chain is built from TRBV3-1 and TRBJ1-3. The CDR3 is made up of 15 amino acids. Germline CDR1 and CDR2: LGHDT and YNNKEL (reference sequence). CDR3 sequence: CASSQEASAGYTIYF.

CDR3: CASSLRGRLEKLFF. The chain carries TRBV5-6 and TRBJ1-4; without DNA, the TCRdb call of TRBD1 cannot be checked. Looked up from germline, CDR1 is SGHDT and CDR2 is YYEEEE. CDR3 length: 14 residues.

V and J are TRBV6-2 or TRBV6-3 and TRBJ2-5; TCRdb gives TRBD2 as the D gene, but with no DNA this cannot be confirmed. The CDR3 runs 14 residues. The germline V gene encodes CDR1 MNHEY and CDR2 SVGEGT. CDR3: CASFRGGGQETQYF.

The chain carries TRBV24-1 and TRBJ2-5; the TRBD2 assignment by TCRdb is unverifiable without DNA. This CDR3 is 15 amino acids long. Germline assignment: CDR1 KGHDR and CDR2 SFDVKD. This chain's CDR3 is CATSDSRGGEETQYF.

CDR3: CASSQDPGGGTEAFF. The rearrangement uses TRBV3-1 and TRBJ1-1. In germline, CDR1 is LGHDT, CDR2 YNNKEL (reference sequence). CDR3 length: 15 amino acids.

The rearrangement links TRBV4-3 to TRBJ2-5; TCRdb calls TRBD1, which cannot be checked without DNA. There are 16 residues in the CDR3. Germline CDR1 and CDR2: LGHNA and YSLEER. This chain's CDR3 is CASSQGGISGRETQYF.

V is TRBV19 and J is TRBJ1-5; TCRdb's D gene call, TRBD1, goes unchecked for lack of DNA. Germline CDR1 is LNHDA and CDR2 is SQIVND (reference sequence). The CDR3 runs 15 residues. CDR3 loop: CASHDRAWSNQPQHF.